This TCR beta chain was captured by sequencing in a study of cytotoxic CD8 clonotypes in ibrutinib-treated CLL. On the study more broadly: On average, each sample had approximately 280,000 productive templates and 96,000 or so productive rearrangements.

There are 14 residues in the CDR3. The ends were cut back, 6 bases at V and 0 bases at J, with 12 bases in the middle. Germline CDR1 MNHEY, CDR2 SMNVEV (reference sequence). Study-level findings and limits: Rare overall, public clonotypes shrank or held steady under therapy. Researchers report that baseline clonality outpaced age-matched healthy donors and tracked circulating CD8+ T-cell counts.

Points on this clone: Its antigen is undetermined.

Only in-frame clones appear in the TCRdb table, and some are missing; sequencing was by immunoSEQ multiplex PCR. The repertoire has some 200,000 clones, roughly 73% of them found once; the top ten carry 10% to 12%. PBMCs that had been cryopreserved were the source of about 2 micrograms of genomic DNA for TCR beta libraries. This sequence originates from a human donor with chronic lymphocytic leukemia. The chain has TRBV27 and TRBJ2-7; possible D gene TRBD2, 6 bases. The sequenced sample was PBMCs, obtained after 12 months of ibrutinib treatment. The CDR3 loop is CASRPVADSYEQYF. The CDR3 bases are TGTGCCAGCAGACCAGTAGCGGACTCCTACGAGCAGTACTTC.